The clone carrying this T cell receptor beta chain has a count of ten or more. The data were taken from a study of Graves' ophthalmopathy and Graves' hyperthyroidism. Study summary: Untreated patients at initial diagnosis provided peripheral blood.

Orbital computed tomography and thyroid ultrasound, along with TRAb, serum thyroxine and clinical symptoms, underpinned diagnosis. The authors amplified TCR beta CDR3 regions, and they did so from RNA transcripts for repertoire sequencing. First-round RT-PCR used HTBI primers; second-round multiplex PCR followed. TCRdb reprocessed the multiplex PCR reads with MiXCR, giving one entry per CDR3 protein. Counted here are hundreds of thousands of distinct CDR3 sequences, roughly 39% occurring once; the ten biggest clones make up over 2.5%. The CDR3 extends over 15 amino acids. The germline V gene has CDR1 SNHLY and CDR2 FYNNEI. Between the trimmed V and J ends, which lost 6 bases and 6 bases, there was a span of 20 bases.

Sequencing input: peripheral blood. The chain is built from TRBV2 and TRBJ1-1, with D maybe TRBD1 (5 bases). The TCR sequence derives from an adult man with Graves' ophthalmopathy. This chain's CDR3 is CASSGDGRGDAEAFF. CDR3 coding DNA: TGTGCCAGCAGCGGGGACGGCCGAGGAGACGCTGAAGCTTTCTTT.